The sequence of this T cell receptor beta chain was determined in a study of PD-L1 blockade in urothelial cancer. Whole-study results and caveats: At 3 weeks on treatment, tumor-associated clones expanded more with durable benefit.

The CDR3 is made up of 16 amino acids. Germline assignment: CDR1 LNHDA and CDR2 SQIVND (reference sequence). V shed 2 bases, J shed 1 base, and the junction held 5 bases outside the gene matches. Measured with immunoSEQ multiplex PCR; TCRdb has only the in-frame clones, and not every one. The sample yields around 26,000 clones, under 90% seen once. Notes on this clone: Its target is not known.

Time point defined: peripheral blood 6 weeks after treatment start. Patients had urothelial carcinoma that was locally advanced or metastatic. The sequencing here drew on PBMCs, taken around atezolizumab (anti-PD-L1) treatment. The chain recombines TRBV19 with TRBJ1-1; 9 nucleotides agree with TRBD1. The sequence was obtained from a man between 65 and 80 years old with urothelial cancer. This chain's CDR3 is CASSINRGRGNTEAFF. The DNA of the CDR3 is TGTGCCAGTAGTATAAACAGGGGGCGCGGGAACACTGAAGCTTTCTTT.